These T cell receptor beta chains were read from a single sample in a study of shared clonotypes between healthy human individuals. TCRdb's table, derived via immunoSEQ multiplex PCR, lists solely in-frame clones and lacks some. The sample includes a few million clones, around 92% of them seen just once. Source material: naive CD4+ T cells from PBMCs. These TCRs come from a young man in good health. Some clones in this sample may be carry-over from other donors' samples. Each CDR3 is given with its conserved first and last residue. Fields, in order: J gene, D gene, V gene, clone size, CDR3 DNA, CDR3 protein. A D gene is named only where the DNA matches it firmly. Size values are once, few and many counts, or a class for expanded clones, and some rows have none.

TRBJ1-2,TRBD1,TRBV7-9,NA,TGTGCCAGCAGCTTGACAGGGGATGGCTACACCTTC,CASSLTGDGYTF
TRBJ2-2,TRBD1,TRBV9,NA,TGTGCCAGCAGCGTAAAGGGACAGACCCCCGGAGGGGAGCTGTTTTTT,CASSVKGQTPGGELFF
TRBJ2-2,TRBD1,TRBV5-4,NA,TGTGCCAGCAGCTCCGGGACAGTGAACACCGGGGAGCTGTTTTTT,CASSSGTVNTGELFF
TRBJ2-3,TRBD2,TRBV4-2,NA,TGTGCCAGCAGCCAATCTAGCGGCGGCACAGATACGCAGTATTTT,CASSQSSGGTDTQYF
TRBJ2-2,TRBD1,TRBV18,NA,TGTGCCAGCTCACTGCGGGACAGGGCGGTCACCGGGGAGCTGTTTTTT,CASSLRDRAVTGELFF
TRBJ2-1,TRBD2,TRBV6-5,NA,TGTGCCAGCACCGAAACTAGCGGGAGGGTTAATGAGCAGTTCTTC,CASTETSGRVNEQFF
TRBJ2-7,NA,TRBV9,NA,TGTGCCAGCAGCGTAGGGGCGGGACGGAGCTCCTACGAGCAGTACTTC,CASSVGAGRSSYEQYF
TRBJ2-6,NA,TRBV18,NA,TGTGCCAGCTCACCACCTTCAGTTACCTCTGGGGCCAACGTCCTGACTTTC,CASSPPSVTSGANVLTF
TRBJ2-6,NA,TRBV18,NA,TGTGCCAGCTCACCCATTCTTACGGCTAGCTCTGGGGCCAACGTCCTGACTTTC,CASSPILTASSGANVLTF
TRBJ1-2,TRBD1,TRBV25-1,NA,TGTGCCAGCAGTGACCCTAGGACAGGGGGCAGTTATGGCTACACCTTC,CASSDPRTGGSYGYTF
TRBJ1-2,NA,TRBV28,NA,TGTGCCAGCAGTACGGGACGGGGGTATGGCTACACCTTC,CASSTGRGYGYTF
TRBJ1-5,TRBD1,TRBV7-2,NA,TGTGCCAGCAGCAGCAGGACAGGGTCGAGCAATCAGCCCCAGCATTTT,CASSSRTGSSNQPQHF
TRBJ2-5,NA,TRBV5-1,NA,TGCGCCAGCAGCAGCGGTCAAACCCGAGAGACCCAGTACTTC,CASSSGQTRETQYF
TRBJ1-5,NA,TRBV7-9,NA,TGTGCCAGCAGTTTTGACGGGGGGATTCAGCCCCAGCATTTT,CASSFDGGIQPQHF
TRBJ2-1,NA,TRBV28,NA,TGTGCCACCTCAAGACCGTGGGGATCTATCGATGAGCAGTTCTTC,CATSRPWGSIDEQFF
TRBJ2-7,NA,TRBV5-1,once,TGCGCCAGCAGCCTAAATCCGTTGGAGGGGAGGGAGCAGTACTTC,CASSLNPLEGREQYF
TRBJ2-5,TRBD2,TRBV14,NA,TGTGCCAGCAGCCAGATGACTAGCGGTCAAGAGACCCAGTACTTC,CASSQMTSGQETQYF
TRBJ1-4,NA,TRBV28,once,TGTGCCAGCAGTCCCCCCAGAGGACAGCCCTTTGGGGAAAAACTGTTTTTT,CASSPPRGQPFGEKLFF
TRBJ2-1,TRBD1,TRBV11-3,NA,TGTGCCAGCAGCTGGGGACAGGGGACCCCCAATGAGCAGTTCTTC,CASSWGQGTPNEQFF
TRBJ2-7,TRBD1,TRBV28,NA,TGTGCCAGCAGTTCATCCGGGACAGGGGAAAGGTACGAGCAGTACTTC,CASSSSGTGERYEQYF
TRBJ2-7,TRBD1,TRBV23-1,NA,TGCGCCAGCAGCGACCACCGGGACAGGGGCTTCCACGAGCAGTACTTC,CASSDHRDRGFHEQYF
TRBJ2-2,NA,TRBV18,NA,TGTGCCAGCTCACCACCGGCGGCGGGATCGAACACCGGGGAGCTGTTTTTT,CASSPPAAGSNTGELFF
TRBJ2-3,NA,TRBV5-6,NA,TGTGCCAGCAGCTTCGACAGGCTAAGCACAGATACGCAGTATTTT,CASSFDRLSTDTQYF
TRBJ1-2,NA,TRBV29-1,NA,TGCAGCGTTACCGGGATCGATGGCTACACCTTC,CSVTGIDGYTF
TRBJ2-3,NA,TRBV9,NA,TGTGCCAGCAGCTCCGGGGCGGAAAGCACAGATACGCAGTATTTT,CASSSGAESTDTQYF
TRBJ1-5,TRBD1,TRBV6-6,NA,TGTGCCACCAGCTCACCAGGGGGGGGCAATCAGCCCCAGCATTTT,CATSSPGGGNQPQHF
TRBJ1-2,NA,TRBV28,NA,TGTGCCAGCGCTGAGGCAGGAGCAAACTATGGCTACACCTTC,CASAEAGANYGYTF
TRBJ2-3,TRBD2,TRBV9,NA,TGTGCCAGCAGCGTTATTGTTAGCGGGGGGGGCACAGATACGCAGTATTTT,CASSVIVSGGGTDTQYF
TRBJ1-1,TRBD1,TRBV19,NA,TGTGCCAGTAGTAGCATTAGGACAGGGTCGGGGAACACTGAAGCTTTCTTT,CASSSIRTGSGNTEAFF
TRBJ2-7,TRBD2,TRBV5-1,NA,TGCGCCAGCAGCTTGGCCGGCCGGACTAGCGGGCACGCCGGCGAGCAGTACTTC,CASSLAGRTSGHAGEQYF
TRBJ2-5,TRBD1,TRBV5-4,NA,TGTGCCAGCAGCTCATTTTTCGGGACAGGGGGAGAGACCCAGTACTTC,CASSSFFGTGGETQYF
TRBJ2-7,TRBD1,TRBV29-1,NA,TGCAGCGCCGTGGGACAGGGGGGCGAGCAGTACTTC,CSAVGQGGEQYF
TRBJ1-1,NA,TRBV19,NA,TGTGCCAGTAGGAGCCGACCTACTGAAGCTTTCTTT,CASRSRPTEAFF
TRBJ2-1,TRBD1,TRBV4-3,NA,TGCGCCAGCAGCCAAGATCTATGGGACAGGGGCCATGAGCAGTTCTTC,CASSQDLWDRGHEQFF
TRBJ1-1,NA,TRBV6-1,NA,TGTGCCAGCAGTGAAGGACCTCTTGAAGCTTTCTTT,CASSEGPLEAFF
TRBJ2-3,TRBD1,TRBV6-9,NA,TGTGCCAGCAGTGCCGGGACAGGGGTAATAAATACGCAGTATTTT,CASSAGTGVINTQYF
TRBJ2-5,NA,TRBV29-1,NA,TGCAGCGTTGAACGGGACCTTCAAGAGACCCAGTACTTC,CSVERDLQETQYF
TRBJ1-5,NA,TRBV28,NA,TGTGCCAGCCAGGTTAACAATCAGCCCCAGCATTTT,CASQVNNQPQHF
TRBJ1-4,NA,TRBV5-1,NA,TGCGCCAGCAGCTTTATCACAGGGTCGGTGAAACTGTTTTTT,CASSFITGSVKLFF
TRBJ2-1,TRBD2,TRBV5-1,once,TGCGCCAGCAGCTTTACTAGCGGGTACTACAATGAGCAGTTCTTC,CASSFTSGYYNEQFF
TRBJ2-7,NA,TRBV5-1,NA,TGCGCCAGCAGAGCCGGACAGGTCTTAGCGGGATATCCCCCCTACGAGCAGTACTTC,CASRAGQVLAGYPPYEQYF
TRBJ2-3,NA,TRBV6-1,NA,TGTGCCAGCAGTGAAGCGCTAGGGGGTGCAGATACGCAGTATTTT,CASSEALGGADTQYF
TRBJ1-1,NA,TRBV10-2,NA,TGCGCCAGCAGAGAAATCGGGACGGCGAACACTGAAGCTTTCTTT,CASREIGTANTEAFF
TRBJ2-7,TRBD2,TRBV29-1,once,TGCAGCGTTGTCGAACTAGCGGGACTCGAGCAGTACTTC,CSVVELAGLEQYF